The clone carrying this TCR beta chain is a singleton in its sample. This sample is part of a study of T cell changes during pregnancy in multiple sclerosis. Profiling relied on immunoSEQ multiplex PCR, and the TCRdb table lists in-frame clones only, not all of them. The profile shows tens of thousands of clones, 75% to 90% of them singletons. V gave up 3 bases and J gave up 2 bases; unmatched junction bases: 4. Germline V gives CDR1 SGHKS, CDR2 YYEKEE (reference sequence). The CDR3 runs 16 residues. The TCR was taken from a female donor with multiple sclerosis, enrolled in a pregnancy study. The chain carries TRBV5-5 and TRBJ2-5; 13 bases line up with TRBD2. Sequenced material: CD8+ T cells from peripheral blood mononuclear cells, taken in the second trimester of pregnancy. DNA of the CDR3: TGTGCCAGCAGCTGGACTAGCGGGAGATCTCAAGAGACCCAGTACTTC. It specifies CASSWTSGRSQETQYF.